This paragraph covers one T cell receptor beta chain sequence. Its cognate antigen is unknown. The sample comes from a study of PD-1 blockade in mismatch repair-deficient tumors. For the study at large: All were previously treated, progressing patients with approximately 12 mismatch repair-deficient cancer types.

Repertoires were generated with immunoSEQ multiplex PCR, while TCRdb's copy carries only in-frame clones and drops some. This table has roughly 120,000 clones, 85% to 90% appearing once. Mismatch repair deficiency was confirmed in all patients, by PCR or immunohistochemistry. TCRs were sequenced from three patients responding to pembrolizumab. The V gene's germline CDR1 is MDHEN and CDR2 SYDVKM. V lost 6 bases and J lost 1, with 9 bases in between. This CDR3 contains 13 residues. Overall study findings and caveats: After pembrolizumab, tumor-resident clones rose rapidly, then generally contracted before radiologic responses.

The genes are TRBV28 and TRBJ1-2; weak D call: TRBD1 (5 bases). This sequence was found in an adult with mismatch repair-deficient cancer. This material consisted of peripheral blood, taken approximately 70 weeks after starting pembrolizumab. This CDR3 reads CASRGVRNYGYTF. The CDR3 DNA reads TGTGCCAGCAGAGGGGTGCGTAACTATGGCTACACCTTC.